Below, one T cell receptor (beta chain) is given with its context. Its specificity is not known. The read terminates 3 residues before the CDR3 end, so the remaining end is supplied by the germline J gene. V lost 2 bases and J 8 bases, leaving 7 bases between the germline ends. The CDR3 loop spans 12 amino acids. Germline values: CDR1 SGHAT, CDR2 FQNNGV. This specimen comes from a study of T cells in women clearing cervical HPV infection. Regarding the study as a whole: Combining TCR richness with V gene abundances gave around 0.83 AUC.

Here immunoSEQ multiplex PCR was the method, and the copy in TCRdb shows in-frame clones only, minus some. The repertoire table contains fewer than 50,000 clones. Material: blood buffy coat. This sequence originates from a woman between 18 and 70 years old with a cervical HPV16 infection that either progressed to CIN3+ or cleared (not recorded which). The V gene is TRBV11-2, the J gene TRBJ2-1; possible D gene TRBD2, 5 bases. Here the CDR3 reads CASSLTSYEQFF. The sequenced part of the CDR3 DNA is TGTGCCAGCAGCTTAACTAGTTATGAG. Based on the CDR3 plus reference TRBV11-2 and TRBJ2-1, the full variable domain is EAGVAQSPRYKIIEKRQSVAFWCNPISGHATLYWYQQILGQGPKLLIQFQNNGVVDDSQLPKDRFSAERLKGVDSTLKIQPAKLEDSAVYLCASSLTSYEQFFGPGTRLTVL.